This TCR beta chain was identified in a study of beta chain features in type 1 diabetes. General study findings and limits: A moderate, significant TCRB CDR3 shortening appeared in type 1 diabetes across four CD4+ subsets.

Expressed TCRB transcripts were sequenced, since all the RNA that had been isolated was reverse transcribed. Produced via immunoSEQ multiplex PCR; TCRdb's table is partial and in-frame only. The table lists more than 300,000 clones, approximately 9.9% of them singletons, with around 1% in the top ten. Unmatched junction bases numbered 6, after V lost 1 base and J lost 3 bases. The CDR3 length is 16 residues. Germline V gives CDR1 SGHDT, CDR2 YYEEEE. This clone was seen a few times. The antigen is unknown. CD45RO/CCR7/CD25/CD127/CD95/CD27 sorting isolated CD4+ naive, central memory, regulatory and stem cell-like memory cells.

This clonotype was obtained from a man aged 30 to 39 with type 1 diabetes. Sample: central memory CD4+ T cells from blood. The rearrangement joins TRBV5-6 to TRBJ2-1, with 8 bases identical to TRBD2. In DNA, the CDR3 is TGTGCCAGCAGCTTGTATCGGCTAGCGGGCTACAATGAGCAGTTCTTC. Amino acids: CASSLYRLAGYNEQFF.